Listed below are T cell receptor beta chains from one sample, sequenced in a study of T cell changes during pregnancy in multiple sclerosis. Using immunoSEQ multiplex PCR, the repertoire was profiled, and TCRdb retains in-frame clones only, with some absent. The sample lists more than 80,000 clones, around 90% occurring once. The input for sequencing was peripheral blood, taken after pregnancy. Receptors were obtained from a female donor with multiple sclerosis, enrolled in a pregnancy study. CDR3s include the opening cysteine and the closing phenylalanine or tryptophan. D genes are given only for firm matches. Part of the rows lack a size; the others show once, few, many or a class for expanded clones.

>.|TRBJ1-1|TRBV30|.
CAWSPTTPGEGTEAFF
TGTGCCTGGAGTCCCACGACACCCGGTGAGGGCACTGAAGCTTTCTTT
>.|TRBJ2-1|TRBV7-2|.
CASSPPGGEQFF
TGTGCCAGCAGCCCGCCCGGGGGTGAGCAGTTCTTC
>.|TRBJ2-5|TRBV5-1|TRBD2
CASSGTSGGQETQYF
TGCGCCAGCAGCGGGACTAGCGGGGGTCAAGAGACCCAGTACTTC
>.|TRBJ2-2|TRBV9|.
CASSAGGQEGTGELFF
TGTGCCAGCAGCGCCGGGGGGCAGGAGGGGACCGGGGAGCTGTTTTTT
>few|TRBJ1-2|TRBV19|.
CASRPGGSHGYTF
TGTGCCAGTAGGCCCGGGGGATCCCATGGCTACACCTTC
>.|TRBJ2-7|TRBV6-5|.
CASSYSRQRAYEQYF
TGTGCCAGCAGTTACTCGAGGCAGAGAGCCTACGAGCAGTACTTC
>.|TRBJ1-4|TRBV4-1|.
CASSLLILTGTATNEKLFF
TGCGCCAGCAGCCTACTCATCCTGACGGGAACTGCAACTAATGAAAAACTGTTTTTT
>.|TRBJ1-5|TRBV28|TRBD1
CASSPRSGQAQPQHF
TGTGCCAGCAGTCCGCGATCGGGACAGGCCCAGCCCCAGCATTTT
>.|TRBJ2-3|TRBV5-1|.
CASSLGVTGLAQAPSSTDTQYF
TGCGCCAGCAGCTTGGGGGTTACAGGGTTAGCTCAGGCACCCTCCAGCACAGATACGCAGTATTTT
>.|TRBJ1-2|TRBV5-6|TRBD1
CASSPDRGGEGYTF
TGTGCCAGCAGCCCCGACAGGGGAGGAGAGGGCTACACCTTC
>.|TRBJ2-3|TRBV6-1|.
CATSSTDTQYF
TGTGCCACCTCCTCCACAGATACGCAGTATTTT
>.|TRBJ2-7|TRBV30|TRBD2
CAWSAPRSGRARHYEQYF
TGTGCCTGGAGTGCGCCTAGAAGCGGGAGGGCCCGTCACTACGAGCAGTACTTC
>.|TRBJ2-7|TRBV5-1|TRBD1
CASSLARQGTAEQYF
TGCGCCAGCAGCTTGGCCCGACAGGGTACAGCCGAGCAGTACTTC
>.|TRBJ2-5|TRBV7-3|.
CASSLTGDWETQYF
TGTGCCAGCAGCTTAACCGGGGATTGGGAGACCCAGTACTTC
>.|TRBJ1-5|TRBV19|TRBD1
CASSITGGWGNQPQHF
TGTGCCAGTAGTATTACAGGGGGCTGGGGCAATCAGCCCCAGCATTTT
>.|TRBJ1-4|TRBV7-6|TRBD1
CASSLGGGGGEKLFF
TGTGCCAGCAGCTTAGGCGGAGGGGGCGGTGAAAAACTGTTTTTT
>.|TRBJ2-1|TRBV29-1|.
CSVVGRRAYNEQFF
TGCAGCGTTGTGGGGCGGCGCGCCTACAATGAGCAGTTCTTC
>.|TRBJ2-7|TRBV28|.
CASSASGAQSYEQYF
TGTGCCAGCAGTGCCTCAGGGGCCCAATCCTACGAGCAGTACTTC
>once|TRBJ1-2|TRBV6-1|TRBD1
CASRPTGDYGYTF
TGTGCCAGCAGACCGACAGGGGACTATGGCTACACCTTC
>.|TRBJ1-3|TRBV30|.
CACLGGDSGNTIYF
TGTGCCTGTCTCGGGGGGGACTCTGGAAACACCATATATTTT
>.|TRBJ2-7|TRBV7-3|.
CASSLTGAYEQYF
TGTGCCAGCAGCTTAACCGGGGCCTACGAGCAGTACTTC
>.|TRBJ2-5|TRBV28|TRBD1
CASSRRFGTGESQETQYF
TGTGCCAGCAGTCGCCGTTTCGGAACAGGGGAAAGTCAAGAGACCCAGTACTTC
>.|TRBJ1-1|TRBV7-9|.
CASSSSLGAEAFF
TGTGCCAGCAGCTCAAGTTTGGGAGCTGAAGCTTTCTTT
>.|TRBJ2-1|TRBV7-3|TRBD1
CASSLTGQGHNEQFF
TGTGCCAGCAGCTTAACGGGACAGGGCCACAATGAGCAGTTCTTC
>.|TRBJ1-6|TRBV7-3|.
CASSLRAGVLSPLHF
TGTGCCAGCAGCCTAAGGGCAGGGGTGCTCTCACCCCTCCACTTT
>.|TRBJ1-2|TRBV7-2|.
CASSLLGLGYTF
TGTGCCAGCAGCTTATTGGGACTTGGCTACACCTTC
>.|TRBJ1-3|TRBV30|.
CAWSVNTGNTIYF
TGTGCCTGGAGTGTAAATACTGGAAACACCATATATTTT
>.|TRBJ2-1|TRBV11-3|.
CASSSRDSPLDEQFF
TGTGCCAGCAGCTCTCGGGACTCCCCTTTGGATGAGCAGTTCTTC